What follows are 2 T cell receptor beta chains derived from one specimen sequenced in a study of blood T cells in healthy people across ages. PCR was performed a second time for about 6 to 12 cycles using a sample-barcoded 5' primer and a J-beta primer mix. TCRdb fed the 5' RACE reads into MiXCR, producing one record per CDR3 protein. The sample contains 580,000 or so distinct CDR3 sequences, about 45% of which appear only once. The sample comprised blood. All receptors derive from a man older than 75 in good health.

This chain joins TRBV20-1 and TRBJ1-2; weak D call: TRBD1 (5 bases). Deletions cut 0 bases from V and 2 bases from J, with 10 bases between. Germline loops: CDR1 DFQATT, CDR2 SNEGSKA (reference sequence). CDR3 size: 14 residues. CDR3 loop: CSARDPGANYGYTF. The CDR3 DNA reads as TGCAGTGCTAGAGATCCCGGGGCAAACTATGGCTACACCTTC.

This chain connects TRBV7-2 to TRBJ1-2; a weak D match, TRBD1 (6 bases). Germline V gene lookup returns CDR1 SGHTA and CDR2 FQGNSA. The V and J ends lost 2 bases and 1 base respectively, with 20 bases between them. The CDR3 has 18 residues. CDR3: CASSLQGIAGTLNYGYTF. In nucleotides, the CDR3 is TGTGCCAGCAGCTTACAGGGGATAGCGGGGACTCTTAACTATGGCTACACCTTC.